The next 26 T cell receptor beta chains were all read from a single sample in a study of blood T cell repertoires in COVID-19 (dated by TCRdb to about 2020). Library preparation was by the immunoSEQ multiplex PCR assay. In its TCRdb copy, this immuneACCESS table keeps in-frame sequences only and misses some clones. Where compared with another copy, unresolved V genes explain less than half of these, and the others have no known cause. This sample comprises fewer than 700,000 clones, roughly nine tenths of them detected only once. Roughly 8% of the sample belongs to the ten largest clones. Sequencing was performed on peripheral blood. Receptors originate from a woman aged 45-59 years with COVID-19, enrolled during active disease.

J is TRBJ2-3 and V is TRBV29-1, with D maybe TRBD2 (5 bases). V was pared by 6 bases and J by 2 bases, with 21 bases between. The germline V gene encodes CDR1 SQVTM and CDR2 ANQGSEA. The CDR3 contains 16 residues. CDR3 sequence: CSVGPTLASSTDTQYF. DNA of the CDR3: TGCAGCGTAGGGCCGACTTTAGCGAGTTCCACAGATACGCAGTATTTT.

The chain links TRBV5-1 to TRBJ2-3; 8 bases are a match to TRBD1. This CDR3 spans 14 amino acids. The germline V gene encodes CDR1 SGHRS and CDR2 YFSETQ. V lost 4 bases, J lost 4 bases, and 5 bases stayed unmatched. As DNA, the CDR3 is TGCGCCAGCAGCATCGCACAGGGGGCAGATACGCAGTATTTT. It specifies CASSIAQGADTQYF. Full variable domain (outside the CDR3, taken from reference TRBV5-1 and TRBJ2-3): KAGVTQTPRYLIKTRGQQVTLSCSPISGHRSVSWYQQTPGQGLQFLFEYFSETQRNKGNFPGRFSGRQFSNSRSEMNVSTLELGDSALYLCASSIAQGADTQYFGPGTRLTVL.

The gene calls are TRBV5-1 and TRBJ2-5; no reliable D call. This CDR3 has 11 residues. Trimming removed 2 bases at V and 3 bases at J, with 2 bases between. In germline, CDR1 is SGHRS, CDR2 YFSETQ. As DNA, the CDR3 is TGCGCCAGCAGCTTCGAAGAGACCCAGTACTTC. Amino acid sequence: CASSFEETQYF.

As DNA, the CDR3 is TGCGCCAGCAGCTTGGCTTATGGCCAGCCCCAGCATTTT. The encoded protein is CASSLAYGQPQHF. The chain couples TRBV5-1 to TRBJ1-5; D gene uncertain. Germline lookup yields CDR1 SGHRS and CDR2 YFSETQ. Between the trimmed V and J ends, which lost 0 bases and 7 bases, there was a span of 8 bases. CDR3 length equals 13 residues. The full variable domain, its missing parts supplied by reference TRBV5-1 and TRBJ1-5, is KAGVTQTPRYLIKTRGQQVTLSCSPISGHRSVSWYQQTPGQGLQFLFEYFSETQRNKGNFPGRFSGRQFSNSRSEMNVSTLELGDSALYLCASSLAYGQPQHFGDGTRLSIL.

The chain employs TRBV5-1 and TRBJ2-2; TRBD2 matches at 10 bases. The CDR3 runs to 14 residues. Per the germline V gene, CDR1 is SGHRS and CDR2 is YFSETQ. V shed 4 bases, J shed 9 bases, and the junction held 6 bases outside the gene matches. The CDR3, as DNA: TGCGCCAGCAGCGAGCGGGGGGGCCACAGGGAGCTGTTTTTT. Protein product: CASSERGGHRELFF.

This clone was seen a single time. CDR3 sequence (DNA): TGTGCCAGCAGCCAAGCCCCAGGGGGCGCGGTCTATGGCTACACCTTC. Its translation is CASSQAPGGAVYGYTF. This chain uses TRBV3-1 (or the pseudogene TRBV3-2) with TRBJ1-2, with 8 bases lining up with TRBD1. The CDR3 runs to 16 residues. Germline lookup yields CDR1 LGHDT and CDR2 YNNKEL (reference sequence). J gave up 4 bases and V 1 base, and 8 bases lay outside the gene matches.

This chain joins TRBV19 and TRBJ2-5, with 8 bases that match TRBD2. Trimming cost V 6 bases and J 2 bases; bases outside gene matches: 11. The CDR3 loop spans 16 amino acids. Germline V gene sequence: CDR1 LNHDA, CDR2 SQIVND (reference sequence). CDR3 sequence: CASRPSRGALQETQYF. The CDR3 DNA reads TGTGCCAGTAGGCCTTCGCGGGGGGCATTACAAGAGACCCAGTACTTC.

Note on this clone: The same CDR3 arises from other DNA sequences in this sample as well. V usage is TRBV30 and J usage is TRBJ1-5; tentatively, D is TRBD1 (5 bases). The V end was cut by 5 bases, the J end by 5 bases, with 13 bases between. This CDR3 has 13 residues. Germline V CDR1 and CDR2: GTSNPN, SVGIG (reference sequence). The CDR3 region is CAWGRQGDQPQHF. The CDR3 nucleotides are TGTGCCTGGGGAAGGCAGGGTGATCAGCCCCAGCATTTT.

V is TRBV6-5 and J is TRBJ1-1, with D tentatively TRBD1 (6 bases). This CDR3 is 15 amino acids long. Looked up from germline, CDR1 is MNHEY and CDR2 is SVGAGI. The V end lost 5 bases, the J end lost 0 bases, and 13 bases lay between the germline ends. CDR3 loop: CASSSPGHMNTEAFF. The CDR3 region has the DNA TGTGCCAGCAGTAGTCCGGGACACATGAACACTGAAGCTTTCTTT.

V gene TRBV19 combines with J gene TRBJ1-4; D ambiguous. This CDR3 comprises 14 residues. V was shortened by 8 bases and J by 8 bases, with 18 bases between the two germline ends. Germline V gene lookup returns CDR1 LNHDA and CDR2 SQIVND (reference sequence). CDR3 DNA sequence: TGTGCCAGTGGTGAGGGATCGACCTTAGAAAAACTGTTTTTT. This encodes CASGEGSTLEKLFF.

This clone was detected a few times. This chain joins TRBV27 and TRBJ2-1, with D perhaps matching TRBD1 (6 bases). V lost 5 bases, J lost 7 bases, and 18 bases lay in between. The CDR3 covers 15 residues. Germline V CDR1 and CDR2: MNHEY, SMNVEV (reference sequence). DNA for the CDR3: TGTGCCAGCAGTCTTCTTACAGGGAACGGGAATGAGCAGTTCTTC. Protein product: CASSLLTGNGNEQFF.

This clone was picked up one time. This CDR3 reads CASQSSGGGTEAFF. CDR3 sequence (DNA): TGTGCCAGCCAATCGTCAGGCGGAGGCACTGAAGCTTTCTTT. The rearrangement joins TRBV6-6 to TRBJ1-1; D gene unclear. The CDR3 is 14 amino acids. The V end was cut by 8 bases, the J end by 4 bases, with 17 bases between. Germline CDR1 is MNHNY and CDR2 is SVGAGI (reference sequence).

This chain links TRBV5-1 with TRBJ2-3; no firm D call. V dropped 0 bases and J dropped 1 base, with 6 bases sitting between them. This CDR3 has 14 residues. Germline CDR1 is SGHRS and CDR2 is YFSETQ. CDR3 sequence reads: CASSLAPGTDTQYF. In DNA, the CDR3 is TGCGCCAGCAGCTTGGCTCCGGGCACAGATACGCAGTATTTT.

In its sample, this clone was seen once. The CDR3 sequence is CASSLDRDGQPQHF. CDR3 DNA: TGTGCCAGTAGCTTGGACAGGGATGGTCAGCCCCAGCATTTT. The gene calls are TRBV19 and TRBJ1-5; 8 nucleotides align to TRBD1. The junction had 7 bases not matched to a gene; V was cut back by 6 bases and J by 6 bases. CDR1 is LNHDA and CDR2 is SQIVND in the germline V gene (reference sequence). This CDR3 contains 14 residues. The full variable domain, in which reference TRBV19 and TRBJ1-5 provide the parts outside the CDR3, is DGGITQSPKYLFRKEGQNVTLSCEQNLNHDAMYWYRQDPGQGLRLIYYSQIVNDFQKGDIAEGYSVSREKKESFPLTVTSAQKNPTAFYLCASSLDRDGQPQHFGDGTRLSIL.

V is TRBV7-9 and J is TRBJ2-2, with 7 nucleotides matching TRBD2. Per germline, CDR1 SEHNR and CDR2 FQNEAQ (reference sequence). Trimming removed 2 bases from V and 4 bases from J; junction bases left unmatched: 1. CDR3 length: 14 amino acids. The CDR3 coding sequence is TGTGCCAGCAGCTTAAGCGGGGCCACCGGGGAGCTGTTTTTT. This codes for CASSLSGATGELFF.

The V and J genes are TRBV19 and TRBJ1-1; the D gene is possibly TRBD1 (6 bases). Looked up from germline, CDR1 is LNHDA and CDR2 is SQIVND (reference sequence). V lost 2 bases and J lost 3, with 13 bases in between. This CDR3 has 15 amino acids. As DNA, the CDR3 is TGTGCCAGTAGTATACAGGGGTTCGAAGACACTGAAGCTTTCTTT. Amino acids: CASSIQGFEDTEAFF.

The chain carries TRBV7-9 and TRBJ1-2; 8 positions agree with TRBD1. This CDR3 has 14 residues. V lost 0 bases and J lost 8; bases outside the gene matches: 5. Germline loops: CDR1 SEHNR, CDR2 FQNEAQ (reference sequence). For the CDR3, the DNA is TGTGCCAGCAGCTTAGCGACAGGGGTAGAGGGCTACACCTTC. Encoded protein: CASSLATGVEGYTF.

The chain recombines TRBV9 with TRBJ2-1, with a weak D call TRBD2 (5 bases). This CDR3 has 14 amino acids. Trimming took off 4 bases at V and 0 bases at J, with 8 bases between the two ends. CDR1 and CDR2 from the germline V gene are SGDLS and YYNGEE. CDR3 residues: CASSPAGSYNEQFF. The CDR3 DNA sequence: TGTGCCAGCAGCCCCGCGGGCTCCTACAATGAGCAGTTCTTC.

This clone was detected once. The genes are TRBV6-1 and TRBJ2-4, with D possibly matching TRBD1 (6 bases). With 3 bases removed from V and 6 bases from J, the gap between germline ends came to 12 bases. The germline V gene has CDR1 MNHNS and CDR2 SASEGT. This CDR3 is 14 amino acids long. This CDR3 is CASSDEQGINIQYF. The CDR3 region has the DNA TGTGCCAGCAGTGACGAGCAGGGGATAAACATTCAGTACTTC.

In nucleotides, the CDR3 is TGTGCCAGCTCACCGCGACAGAACAAAAACTATGGCTACACCTTC. It codes for CASSPRQNKNYGYTF. The genes are TRBV18 and TRBJ1-2; a possible D gene is TRBD1 (5 bases). Germline V lookup: CDR1 KGHSH, CDR2 LQKENI. The length of the CDR3 is 15 residues. With 3 bases removed from V and 2 bases from J, the gap between germline ends came to 13 bases.

V gene TRBV30 combines with J gene TRBJ1-2; D ambiguous. CDR1 and CDR2 (germline): GTSNPN, SVGIG (reference sequence). The CDR3 spans 13 residues. V dropped 0 bases and J dropped 8 bases, with 13 bases sitting between them. DNA for the CDR3: TGTGCCTGGAGTGTCCTCACGTACAACGGCTACACCTTC. It specifies CAWSVLTYNGYTF.

The chain is built from TRBV5-1 and TRBJ1-2; D ambiguous. This CDR3 comprises 13 residues. V was shortened by 3 bases and J by 8 bases, with 14 bases between the two germline ends. CDR1 and CDR2 from the germline V gene are SGHRS and YFSETQ. The CDR3 here is CASSSVTPEGYTF. The DNA of the CDR3 is TGCGCCAGCAGCTCTGTGACACCCGAGGGCTACACCTTC.

The rearrangement uses TRBV6-1 and TRBJ1-2, with no clear D. With 3 bases removed from V and 4 bases from J, the gap between germline ends came to 9 bases. Germline V gene data show CDR1 as MNHNS and CDR2 as SASEGT. This CDR3 contains 13 residues. The CDR3 DNA reads as TGTGCCAGCAGTGACGAGATGCCCTATGGCTACACCTTC. Protein product: CASSDEMPYGYTF.

In its sample, this clone was seen once. This chain links TRBV9 with TRBJ2-1, with a tentative D call TRBD1 (5 bases). Looked up from germline, CDR1 is SGDLS and CDR2 is YYNGEE. There are 18 residues in the CDR3. V shed 4 bases and J shed 1 base, with 21 bases lying between them. The CDR3 region has the DNA TGTGCCAGCAGCCCATCGGGTGGACATACGACATCCTACAATGAGCAGTTCTTC. It is translated as CASSPSGGHTTSYNEQFF.

The CDR3 region is CASRRPGQINEKLFF. The DNA for the CDR3 is TGTGCCAGCAGAAGACCGGGACAGATTAATGAAAAACTGTTTTTT. This chain uses TRBV28 with TRBJ1-4, with TRBD1 matching 7 bases. The V segment lost 6 bases and the J segment 4 bases; nucleotides outside the gene matches: 8. This CDR3 comprises 15 residues. The germline V gene has CDR1 MDHEN and CDR2 SYDVKM.

The chain uses TRBV6-5 and TRBJ1-3; D gene unclear. From germline, CDR1 is MNHEY and CDR2 SVGAGI. The ends were cut back, 5 bases at V and 0 bases at J, with 11 bases in the middle. This CDR3 region has 15 residues. CDR3 sequence: CASSPLDSSGNTIYF. As DNA, the CDR3 is TGTGCCAGCAGTCCCTTGGACTCCTCTGGAAACACCATATATTTT.